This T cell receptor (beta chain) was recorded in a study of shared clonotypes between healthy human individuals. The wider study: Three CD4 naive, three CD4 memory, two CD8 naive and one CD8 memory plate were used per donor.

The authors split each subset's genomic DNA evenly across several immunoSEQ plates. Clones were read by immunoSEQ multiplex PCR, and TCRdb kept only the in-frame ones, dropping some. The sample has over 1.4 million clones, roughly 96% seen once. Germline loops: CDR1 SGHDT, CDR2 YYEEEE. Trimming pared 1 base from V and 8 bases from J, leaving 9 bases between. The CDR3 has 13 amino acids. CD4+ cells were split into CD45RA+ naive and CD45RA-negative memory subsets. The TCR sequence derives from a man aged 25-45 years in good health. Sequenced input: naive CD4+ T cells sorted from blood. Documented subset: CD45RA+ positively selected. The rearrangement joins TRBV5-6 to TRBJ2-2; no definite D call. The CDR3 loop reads CASSLNFGGELFF. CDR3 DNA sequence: TGTGCCAGCAGCTTGAATTTTGGTGGGGAGCTGTTTTTT. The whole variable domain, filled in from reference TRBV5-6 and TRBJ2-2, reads DAGVTQSPTHLIKTRGQQVTLRCSPKSGHDTVSWYQQALGQGPQFIFQYYEEEERQRGNFPDRFSGHQFPNYSSELNVNALLLGDSALYLCASSLNFGGELFFGEGSRLTVL.